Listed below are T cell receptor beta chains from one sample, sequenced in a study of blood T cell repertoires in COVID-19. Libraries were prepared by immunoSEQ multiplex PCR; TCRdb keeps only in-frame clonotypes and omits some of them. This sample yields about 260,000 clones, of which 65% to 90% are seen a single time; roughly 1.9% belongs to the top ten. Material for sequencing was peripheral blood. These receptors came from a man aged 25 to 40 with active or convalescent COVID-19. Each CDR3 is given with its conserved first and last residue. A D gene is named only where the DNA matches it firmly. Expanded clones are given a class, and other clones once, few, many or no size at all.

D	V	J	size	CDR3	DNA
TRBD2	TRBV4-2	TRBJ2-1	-	CASSQLTSGARSYNEQFF	TGTGCCAGCAGCCAGCTGACTAGCGGGGCGAGATCCTACAATGAGCAGTTCTTC
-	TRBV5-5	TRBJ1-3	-	CASSFLSGSILNSGNTIYF	TGTGCCAGCAGCTTTCTGTCAGGATCGATCCTCAACTCTGGAAACACCATATATTTT
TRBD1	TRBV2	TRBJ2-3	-	CASSGWDSRDTQYF	TGTGCCAGCAGTGGGTGGGACAGTCGGGATACGCAGTATTTT
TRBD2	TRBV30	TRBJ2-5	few	CAWSDGLAGGQETQYF	TGTGCCTGGAGTGATGGACTAGCGGGGGGTCAAGAGACCCAGTACTTC
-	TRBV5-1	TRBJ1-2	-	CASSLTDYGYTF	TGCGCCAGCAGCTTGACAGACTATGGCTACACCTTC
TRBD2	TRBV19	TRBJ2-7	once	CASSILGGETYEQYF	TGTGCCAGTAGCATCCTGGGAGGGGAAACCTACGAGCAGTACTTC
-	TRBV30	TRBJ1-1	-	CAWSSPGSTNTEAFF	TGTGCCTGGAGCTCCCCCGGGAGCACGAACACTGAAGCTTTCTTT
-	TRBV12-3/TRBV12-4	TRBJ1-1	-	CASYRGFGAEAFF	TGTGCCAGCTACCGGGGGTTTGGGGCTGAAGCTTTCTTT
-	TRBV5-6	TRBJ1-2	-	CASSPGGGRTNYGYTF	TGTGCCAGCAGCCCTGGCGGAGGGCGGACTAACTATGGCTACACCTTC
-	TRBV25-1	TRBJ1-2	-	CASSEWGRAGYTF	TGTGCCAGCAGTGAATGGGGGAGGGCAGGCTACACCTTC
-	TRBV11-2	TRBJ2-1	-	CASSLIGPYNEQFF	TGTGCCAGCAGCTTAATTGGGCCCTACAATGAGCAGTTCTTC
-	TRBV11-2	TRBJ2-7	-	CASSLSGIGEQYF	TGTGCCAGCAGCTTATCAGGGATAGGGGAGCAGTACTTC
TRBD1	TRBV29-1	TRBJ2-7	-	CSVEGLTGVGYEQYF	TGCAGCGTTGAAGGCCTAACAGGGGTAGGGTACGAGCAGTACTTC
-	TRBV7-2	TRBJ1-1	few	CASKINMNTEAFF	TGTGCCAGCAAGATTAACATGAACACTGAAGCTTTCTTT
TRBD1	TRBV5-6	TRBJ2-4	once	CASSSKPGTVKGNIQYF	TGTGCCAGCAGCTCGAAGCCCGGGACAGTTAAAGGAAACATTCAGTACTTC
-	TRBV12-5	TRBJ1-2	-	CASGLVLGPQTPPYGYTF	TGTGCTAGTGGTTTGGTACTGGGCCCCCAGACCCCTCCCTATGGCTACACCTTC
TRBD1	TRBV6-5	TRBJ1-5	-	CASSLDRGINQPQHF	TGTGCCAGCAGTTTGGACAGGGGCATCAATCAGCCCCAGCATTTT
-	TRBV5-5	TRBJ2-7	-	CASSPDLGAGDEQYF	TGTGCCAGCAGCCCCGACCTCGGGGCAGGGGACGAGCAGTACTTC
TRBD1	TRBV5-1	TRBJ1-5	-	CASSTTGGDQPQHF	TGCGCCAGCAGCACAACAGGGGGCGATCAGCCCCAGCATTTT
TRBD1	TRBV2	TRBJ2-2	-	CASSLYRGPPGELFF	TGTGCCAGCAGTCTGTACAGGGGGCCCCCCGGGGAGCTGTTTTTT
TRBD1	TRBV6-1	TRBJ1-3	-	CASRRDRQSGNTIYF	TGTGCCAGCAGAAGGGACAGGCAGTCTGGAAACACCATATATTTT
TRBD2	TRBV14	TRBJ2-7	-	CASSQGPSGIYEQYF	TGTGCCAGCAGCCAAGGGCCTAGCGGAATCTACGAGCAGTACTTC
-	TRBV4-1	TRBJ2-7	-	CASSQLIAVGSKEQYF	TGCGCCAGCAGCCAATTGATAGCGGTCGGGTCTAAGGAGCAGTACTTC
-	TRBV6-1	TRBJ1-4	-	CASSEDSSTNEKLFF	TGTGCCAGCAGTGAAGACAGCTCAACTAATGAAAAACTGTTTTTT
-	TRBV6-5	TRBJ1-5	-	CASSTGQYQPQHF	TGTGCCAGCAGTACAGGACAGTATCAGCCCCAGCATTTT
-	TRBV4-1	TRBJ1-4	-	CASSQGVGNRRAEKLFF	TGCGCCAGCAGCCAAGGAGTGGGTAACAGGCGCGCTGAAAAACTGTTTTTT
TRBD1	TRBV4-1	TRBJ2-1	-	CASSPGQVANEQFF	TGCGCCAGCAGCCCCGGACAGGTAGCCAATGAGCAGTTCTTC
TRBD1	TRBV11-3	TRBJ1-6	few	CASSSGQDTPLHF	TGTGCCAGCAGCTCTGGACAGGATACACCCCTCCACTTT
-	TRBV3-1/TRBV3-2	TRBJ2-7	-	CASSQGRTNEQYF	TGTGCCAGCAGCCAAGGCCGGACAAACGAGCAGTACTTC
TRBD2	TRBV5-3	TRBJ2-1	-	CARSSGTSGTSGNEQFF	TGTGCCAGAAGCTCGGGGACTAGCGGGACAAGCGGCAATGAGCAGTTCTTC
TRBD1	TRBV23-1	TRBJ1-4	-	CASSQGDRGRPSTNEKLFF	TGCGCCAGCAGTCAAGGGGACAGGGGGCGGCCTTCAACTAATGAAAAACTGTTTTTT
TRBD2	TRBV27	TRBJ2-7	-	CASSLSGRDYEQYF	TGTGCCAGCAGTTTATCTGGGAGGGACTACGAGCAGTACTTC
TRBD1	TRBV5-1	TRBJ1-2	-	CASSLEGTGAQGYTF	TGCGCCAGCAGCTTGGAAGGGACAGGCGCCCAGGGCTACACCTTC
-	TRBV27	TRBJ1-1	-	CASSWLAGLPGTEAFF	TGTGCCAGCAGTTGGCTCGCGGGCCTTCCGGGGACTGAAGCTTTCTTT
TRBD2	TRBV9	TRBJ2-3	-	CASSPRTSGFTDTQYF	TGTGCCAGCAGCCCCAGGACTAGCGGATTCACAGATACGCAGTATTTT
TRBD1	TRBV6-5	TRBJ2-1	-	CASRRQGLSHNEQFF	TGTGCCAGCAGAAGACAGGGTCTTTCCCACAATGAGCAGTTCTTC
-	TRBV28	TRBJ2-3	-	CASSPTVSNYKTDTQYF	TGTGCCAGCAGTCCGACAGTCTCTAATTACAAGACAGATACGCAGTATTTT
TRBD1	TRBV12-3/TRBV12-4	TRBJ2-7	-	CASSDRDSYEQYF	TGTGCCAGCAGTGACAGGGACTCCTACGAGCAGTACTTC
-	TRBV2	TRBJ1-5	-	CASSGGPRGNQPQHF	TGTGCCAGCAGTGGGGGACCGCGGGGCAACCAGCCCCAGCATTTT
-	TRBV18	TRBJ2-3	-	CASAKQGKFVRDTQYF	TGTGCCAGCGCGAAACAGGGAAAGTTTGTGAGAGATACGCAGTATTTT
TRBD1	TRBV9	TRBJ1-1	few	CASSDTGGNTEAFF	TGTGCCAGCAGCGACACAGGGGGAAACACTGAAGCTTTCTTT
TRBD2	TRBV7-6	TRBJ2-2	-	CATSQLAANTGELFF	TGTGCCACCAGTCAACTAGCGGCGAACACCGGGGAGCTGTTTTTT
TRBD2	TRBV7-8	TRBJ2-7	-	CASSFGLAVYEQYF	TGTGCCAGCAGCTTCGGACTAGCGGTCTACGAGCAGTACTTC
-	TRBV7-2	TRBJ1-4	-	CASRPRTAEKLFF	TGTGCCAGCAGGCCCCGGACAGCTGAAAAACTGTTTTTT
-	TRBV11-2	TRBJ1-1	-	CASSLTRGQRTVENTEAFF	TGTGCCAGCAGCTTAACTCGAGGGCAACGGACAGTCGAGAACACTGAAGCTTTCTTT
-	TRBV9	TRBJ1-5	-	CASSANTGNQPQHF	TGTGCCAGCAGCGCCAACACAGGGAACCAGCCCCAGCATTTT
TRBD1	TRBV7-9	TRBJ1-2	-	CASSLSEGQSYGYTF	TGTGCCAGCAGCTTATCCGAGGGACAGTCCTATGGCTACACCTTC
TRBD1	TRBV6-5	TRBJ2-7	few	CASSLTGGAYEQYF	TGTGCCAGCAGTCTGACAGGGGGCGCGTACGAGCAGTACTTC
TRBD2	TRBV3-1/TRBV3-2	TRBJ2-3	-	CASSQELAGEDTQYF	TGTGCCAGCAGCCAAGAACTAGCGGGGGAGGATACGCAGTATTTT
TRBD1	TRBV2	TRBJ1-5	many	CASSEGQGRGQPQHF	TGTGCCAGCAGTGAAGGACAGGGACGGGGTCAGCCCCAGCATTTT
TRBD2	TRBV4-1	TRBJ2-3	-	CASSQASGGLTDTQYF	TGCGCCAGCAGCCAAGCGAGCGGGGGTCTCACAGATACGCAGTATTTT
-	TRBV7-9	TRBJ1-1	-	CASSLGWDTFTKNTEAFF	TGTGCCAGCAGCTTAGGTTGGGACACCTTCACGAAGAACACTGAAGCTTTCTTT
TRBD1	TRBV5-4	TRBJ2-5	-	CASSLAQGAQYF	TGTGCCAGCAGCTTGGCCCAGGGGGCCCAGTACTTC
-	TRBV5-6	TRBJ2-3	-	CASSPLDSSTDTQYF	TGTGCCAGCAGTCCGCTCGACAGTTCCACAGATACGCAGTATTTT